The subject of this entry is one TCR beta chain. Its antigen remains unknown. This record belongs to a study of OX40 agonist ivuxolimab in advanced cancers. Study-level background: Ivuxolimab, an antibody that agonizes OX40 (CD134), was administered to the patients. Partial responses were achieved by three patients, one with hepatocellular carcinoma and two with cutaneous melanoma.

Trimming removed 8 bases from V and 4 bases from J, with 12 bases in between. Germline loops: CDR1 SNHLY, CDR2 FYNNEI. CDR3 length: 13 amino acids. Measured with immunoSEQ multiplex PCR; TCRdb has only the in-frame clones, and not every one. The table lists roughly 79,000 clones, 70% to 90% of them singletons. Study-level findings and limits: Nonresponders included some who also had low normalized T-cell clonal expansion.

The TCR sequence derives from an adult with an advanced solid tumor such as melanoma, head and neck, liver or kidney cancer. This chain uses TRBV2 with TRBJ1-5; no reliable D call. The specimen was CD4+ or CD8+ T cells sorted from blood, collected in a trial of the OX40 agonist ivuxolimab. CDR3: CASSGRNNQPQHF. The CDR3, as DNA: TGTGCCAGCTCCGGACGGAATAATCAGCCCCAGCATTTT.